One sample yielded the 2 T cell receptor beta chains listed below, sequenced in a study of shared T cell receptors in the human thymus. Assay used: immunoSEQ multiplex PCR; TCRdb lists only in-frame clones, some missing. The sample yields about 500,000 clones, about 80% seen once. These data also featured in a second study, about human thymus T cells.

Specimen: thymocytes. All receptors derive from a boy under three years old with a congenital heart defect.

The V call is TRBV15, the J call TRBJ1-5, with a possible D match to TRBD1 (6 bases). The V gene's germline CDR1 is LNHNV and CDR2 YYDKDF (reference sequence). V lost 6 bases, J lost 0 bases, and 12 bases lay in between. CDR3 length equals 15 residues. The DNA for the CDR3 is TGTGCCACCAGGGGTTCAGGGGATAGCAATCAGCCCCAGCATTTT. It translates to CATRGSGDSNQPQHF.

This sequence joins TRBV4-1 and TRBJ2-3; TRBD2 is a possible D gene (6 bases). V was clipped by 0 bases and J by 15 bases, with 16 bases between them. The CDR3 sequence is 13 residues long. The germline V gene encodes CDR1 MGHRA and CDR2 YSYEKL. CDR3 in amino acids: CASSQEVGGILYF. The CDR3 bases are TGCGCCAGCAGCCAAGAGGTTGGGGGGATCCTCTATTTT.